This T cell receptor (beta chain) was recorded in a study of blood T cell repertoires in COVID-19 (dated by TCRdb to 2020 to 2022). For the study in its entirety: The collaborator samples originated in the United States, Italy and Spain and spanned the acute and convalescent phases of COVID-19. The prospective study material was composed of cDNA or gDNA derived from T cells, B-cell-depleted T cells, or PBMCs. Deeply sampled blood TCRbeta repertoires from subjects exposed to, actively infected with, or recovered from COVID-19 were included in the dataset. The repertoires were released in a freely available public database intended as a resource for research on the immune response to SARS-CoV-2. The samples were drawn from the first 160 participants of the ongoing ImmuneRACE study and from 950 to 1,500 subjects provided by 6 global collaborators. Sample metadata almost always included a de-identified subject ID, COVID-19 status, age in years and sex. Where available, HLA class I and class II types were taken from metadata supplied by the sample provider and were not determined by assay-based typing.

The trim is 3 bases for V and 7 bases for J, with a gap of 17 bases between the germline ends. Spanning cysteine to phenylalanine, the CDR3 consists of 15 amino acids. Just CDR3 DNA is preserved here, 45 bases in frame from base 1. The germline V gene (reference sequence) specifies SGHNT as CDR1 and YYREEE as CDR2. As concerns this clone: Which antigen it targets is not known. Per-base quality was not reported, and no clone a single base away is much larger than it.

A second Seattle source provided samples from volunteer blood donors who had recovered from COVID-19. Collaborating institutions collected whole blood in K2EDTA tubes following their own protocols. For TCRbeta analysis, collaborators shipped samples as frozen whole blood, isolated PBMCs, or DNA extracted from either of those sample types. Findings and caveats that apply to the study as a whole: The quantity of clinical and demographic metadata differed by source and by participant and was supplied without curation.

The immunoSEQ Assay, a bias-controlled multiplex PCR, was used to amplify TCRbeta CDR3 regions from genomic DNA. In the authors' own workflow: Within the assay, amplification of reference gene primers was used to estimate how many nucleated cells each sample contained. Sequence reads were collapsed and filtered to measure the absolute abundance of every unique TCRbeta CDR3 rearrangement. Productive Simpson clonality was computed per sample as the square root of Simpson's diversity index over productive rearrangements. Not all clones reach the TCRdb copy of this immuneACCESS table, which keeps in-frame sequences only. Checked studies attribute under half of the gap to unresolved V genes and leave the rest unexplained. The V and J calls and clone size were taken over from that table, and D and trimming were inferred from the DNA. Present in this sample are approximately 220,000 clones, roughly 84% of which were seen just once. In total, the top ten clones hold 4.5% to 6% of the sample.

Input material: peripheral blood. The sequence was obtained from a woman aged 60-70 years who had recovered from COVID-19. The sequence joins TRBV5-4 to TRBJ1-5; a tentative D match to TRBD1 spans 6 bases. The CDR3 corresponds to CASSSDGVGQQPQHF. In nucleotide form, the sequence is TGTGCCAGCAGCTCGGACGGGGTAGGACAGCAGCCCCAGCATTTT.